The present T cell receptor (beta chain) was sequenced within a study of memory CD4+ T cells and cytomegalovirus serostatus. Study observations and caveats: Suggested: most of the CMV-linked TCR signature lies in CD4+ memory cells. Each of roughly 65 CMV-associated TCRbeta sequences occurred in one to five individuals.

In the case of this clone: Its target is not known.

TCRdb's copy holds only in-frame clones and misses some; the assay was immunoSEQ multiplex PCR. The profile covers roughly 42,000 clones, with 60% to 85% appearing a single time and 0.55% to 0.6% taken by the ten largest. Single viable CD3+CD4+CD8-CD45RO+ cells were sorted as the memory CD4+ T cells. What was sequenced was memory CD4+ T cells from blood. This sequence originates from an adult in good health and CMV-seronegative.

For the CDR3, the DNA is TGTGCTAGTGGTTTGGCACGTGGAGGGGTCGGCACAGACACTGAAGCTTTCTTT. Translated: CASGLARGGVGTDTEAFF. V gene TRBV12-5 combines with J gene TRBJ1-1, with a possible D match to TRBD1 (5 bases). Germline V gives CDR1 LGHNT, CDR2 FRNRAP. This CDR3 is built from 18 residues. Trimming shortened V by 1 base and J by 3 bases, and 21 bases separated the two germline ends. Drawing the rest from reference TRBV12-5 and TRBJ1-1, the complete variable domain is DARVTQTPRHKVTEMGQEVTMRCQPILGHNTVFWYRQTMMQGLELLAYFRNRAPLDDSGMPKDRFSAEMPDATLATLKIQPSEPRDSAVYFCASGLARGGVGTDTEAFFGQGTRLTVV.